This is a list of T cell receptor beta chains from one sample in a study of beta chain features in type 1 diabetes. Profiling relied on immunoSEQ multiplex PCR, and the TCRdb table lists in-frame clones only, not all of them. Of approximately 330,000 clones detected, 9.5% to 12% appear once; the ten largest clones hold just over 0.015%. Sequencing used naive CD4+ T cells from blood. The receptors stem from a young woman in good health. The CDR3 runs from the conserved cysteine through the conserved F or W. The order of the fields is D gene, clone size, V gene, J gene, CDR3 DNA, CDR3 protein. D genes are given only for firm matches. Not all rows give a size; the values are once, few, many and, for expanded clones, a class.

.	.	TRBV28	TRBJ1-1	TGTGCCAGCAGTGCCCCCGGACTGATGAACACTGAAGCTTTCTTT	CASSAPGLMNTEAFF
.	few	TRBV29-1	TRBJ2-2	TGCAGCGTCTCCCAGGTTGGGCGCACCGGGGAGCTGTTTTTT	CSVSQVGRTGELFF
.	.	TRBV7-3	TRBJ2-5	TGTGCCAGCAGCTTATTAGGCGGGTCGGAGATCACGGAGACCCAGTACTTC	CASSLLGGSEITETQYF
.	few	TRBV6-5	TRBJ2-1	TGTGCCAGCAGTTACTGGGGCAGCTCCTACAATGAGCAGTTCTTC	CASSYWGSSYNEQFF
TRBD1	.	TRBV29-1	TRBJ1-1	TGCAGCGCCGCGGGACAGAGCACTGAAGCTTTCTTT	CSAAGQSTEAFF
TRBD2	.	TRBV28	TRBJ2-7	TGTGCCACCGGGACAGCGGGAGGGAGCTACGAGCAGTACTTC	CATGTAGGSYEQYF
TRBD2	.	TRBV15	TRBJ2-5	TGTGCCACCAGCAGAGACGGGACTAGCGGGAGAAAGACCCAGTACTTC	CATSRDGTSGRKTQYF
TRBD1	.	TRBV5-4	TRBJ1-4	TGTGCCAGCAGCTTGGGGGACAGGGCAGGCACTAATGAAAAACTGTTTTTT	CASSLGDRAGTNEKLFF
TRBD2	few	TRBV19	TRBJ2-1	TGTGCCAGTAGTACCGGGACTAGCGGGAGCCTCTTC	CASSTGTSGSLF
TRBD1	.	TRBV7-9	TRBJ2-4	TGTGCCAGCAGCTCAGAGAATCCGGGACAGCTAGCCAAAAACATTCAGTACTTC	CASSSENPGQLAKNIQYF
.	.	TRBV5-1	TRBJ2-1	TGCGCCAGCAGCAATGAAGGGGGGGGCTACAATGAGCAGTTCTTC	CASSNEGGGYNEQFF
TRBD2	.	TRBV27	TRBJ2-7	TGTGCCAGCAGCTCCCAACCGGGACTAGCGGGATCTAAGTACTTC	CASSSQPGLAGSKYF
.	few	TRBV30	TRBJ2-5	TGTGCCTGGAGTGGAGGGGAGACCCAGTACTTC	CAWSGGETQYF
.	.	TRBV9	TRBJ1-1	TGTGCCAGCAGCGTAGTTGGGATCGGGATGAACACTGAAGCTTTCTTT	CASSVVGIGMNTEAFF
TRBD1	few	TRBV15	TRBJ2-7	TGTGCCACCAGCAGAGATTCTCCGGGACAGTCCTACGAGCAGTACTTC	CATSRDSPGQSYEQYF
.	few	TRBV2	TRBJ1-2	TGTGCCAGCAGACAGGACCTTAACTATGGCTACACCTTC	CASRQDLNYGYTF
TRBD1	few	TRBV19	TRBJ1-5	TGTGCCAGTACTGACAGGGAAAATCAGCCCCAGCATTTT	CASTDRENQPQHF
TRBD1	.	TRBV5-1	TRBJ1-1	TGCGCCAGCACCGGACAGGGGCGGATGAACACTGAAGCTTTCTTT	CASTGQGRMNTEAFF
.	few	TRBV30	TRBJ2-7	TGTGCCTGGAGTGTATCGGTCCGACTCTCCTACGAGCAGTACTTC	CAWSVSVRLSYEQYF
TRBD2	.	TRBV25-1	TRBJ2-3	TGTGCCAGCAGTGAATATACTAGCGGGAGTGAGACAGATACGCAGTATTTT	CASSEYTSGSETDTQYF
.	.	TRBV4-3	TRBJ2-7	TGCGCCAGCAGCCAAGACAGGGACTCCTACGAGCAGTACTTC	CASSQDRDSYEQYF
TRBD1	few	TRBV11-1	TRBJ2-1	TGTGCCAGCAGTCGAACCGGGACAGGGGGAGGTGAGCAGTTCTTC	CASSRTGTGGGEQFF